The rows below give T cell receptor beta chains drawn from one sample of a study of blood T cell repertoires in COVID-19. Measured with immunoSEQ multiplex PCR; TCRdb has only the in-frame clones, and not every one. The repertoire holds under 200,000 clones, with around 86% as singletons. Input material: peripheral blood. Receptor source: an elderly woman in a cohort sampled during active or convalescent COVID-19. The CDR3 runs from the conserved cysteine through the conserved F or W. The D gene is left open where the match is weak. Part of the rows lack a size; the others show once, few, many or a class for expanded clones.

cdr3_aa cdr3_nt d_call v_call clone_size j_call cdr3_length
CASSLAAGEETQYF TGTGCCAGCAGCTTAGCGGCAGGGGAAGAGACCCAGTACTTC NA TRBV7-6 NA TRBJ2-5 14
CASSDLGTNYGYTF TGTGCCAGCAGTGATCTAGGGACAAACTATGGCTACACCTTC NA TRBV6-1 NA TRBJ1-2 14
CASSFGHNYGYTF TGTGCCAGCAGTTTTGGCCATAACTATGGCTACACCTTC NA TRBV12-3/TRBV12-4 NA TRBJ1-2 13
CASTRQGSRGEKLFF TGTGCCAGTACACGGCAGGGGAGTCGGGGCGAAAAACTGTTTTTT NA TRBV19 NA TRBJ1-4 15
CASSGNRDRDEQYF TGTGCCAGTAGTGGGAACAGGGATCGAGACGAGCAGTACTTC NA TRBV19 NA TRBJ2-7 14
CASSQGGDRYGYTF TGTGCCAGCAGCCAAGGGGGAGACCGGTATGGCTACACCTTC NA TRBV14 NA TRBJ1-2 14
CASFDLAYTEAFF TGTGCCAGCTTCGATCTGGCTTACACTGAAGCTTTCTTT NA TRBV28 NA TRBJ1-1 13
CASSIRARGETQYF TGTGCCAGTAGTATTCGGGCTAGGGGGGAGACCCAGTACTTC NA TRBV19 NA TRBJ2-5 14
CASSSSGGAYNEQFF TGTGCCAGCAGTTCTAGCGGGGGGGCCTACAATGAGCAGTTCTTC TRBD2 TRBV28 NA TRBJ2-1 15
CASSSLGLASGELFF TGTGCCAGTAGTTCCCTAGGACTGGCCAGCGGGGAGCTGTTTTTT NA TRBV19 NA TRBJ2-2 15
CASSPGTWYNSPLHF TGTGCCAGCAGTCCAGGGACATGGTATAATTCACCCCTCCACTTT NA TRBV2 NA TRBJ1-6 15
CASSSDWSSYNEQFF TGTGCCAGCAGCTCGGACTGGAGCTCCTACAATGAGCAGTTCTTC NA TRBV7-2 once TRBJ2-1 15
CASSFPRGGRVLFF TGTGCCAGCAGTTTCCCGCGGGGGGGTAGAGTTTTGTTCTTT NA TRBV28 NA TRBJ1-1 14
CASSLRRTEAFF TGTGCCAGCAGCCTGAGGAGGACTGAAGCTTTCTTT NA TRBV7-8 NA TRBJ1-1 12
CAIRPSKGTGTDTQYF TGTGCCATCAGGCCTAGCAAGGGTACAGGCACAGATACGCAGTATTTT NA TRBV10-3 NA TRBJ2-3 16
CASNPGSHNEQFF TGTGCCAGCAACCCGGGATCCCACAATGAGCAGTTCTTC NA TRBV11-2 NA TRBJ2-1 13
CSVASFRDQPQHF TGCAGCGTAGCGAGTTTCAGGGATCAGCCCCAGCATTTT NA TRBV29-1 NA TRBJ1-5 13
CASSSQTGLDYGYTF TGTGCCAGCAGCTCCCAGACAGGGCTCGACTATGGCTACACCTTC TRBD1 TRBV7-2 NA TRBJ1-2 15
CASSQPFRGVGADTQYF TGTGCCAGCAGCCAACCGTTCAGGGGAGTGGGGGCAGATACGCAGTATTTT NA TRBV28 NA TRBJ2-3 17
CAISATQGAQETQYF TGTGCCATCAGTGCCACCCAGGGGGCCCAAGAGACCCAGTACTTC TRBD1 TRBV10-3 once TRBJ2-5 15
CAISQDRVDTGELFF TGTGCCATCAGCCAGGACAGGGTTGACACCGGGGAGCTGTTTTTT TRBD1 TRBV10-3 NA TRBJ2-2 15
CASRRRDREDGYTF TGTGCCAGCAGGAGAAGGGACAGGGAGGATGGCTACACCTTC TRBD1 TRBV5-4 NA TRBJ1-2 14
CASSLVSSGNTIYF TGTGCCAGCAGCTTAGTTAGCTCTGGAAACACCATATATTTT NA TRBV11-2 NA TRBJ1-3 14
CASSVGPEGVGEQYF TGTGCCAGCAGCGTAGGTCCCGAAGGGGTTGGCGAGCAGTACTTC NA TRBV9 NA TRBJ2-7 15
CASSRIGGGSLSTGELFF TGTGCCAGCAGCCGGATAGGGGGCGGCTCCTTATCCACCGGGGAGCTGTTTTTT TRBD1 TRBV27 NA TRBJ2-2 18
CASSPGQGAEAFF TGTGCCAGTAGCCCGGGACAGGGGGCTGAAGCTTTCTTT TRBD1 TRBV19 NA TRBJ1-1 13
CASSLYQVSDTQYF TGTGCCAGCAGCTTGTACCAGGTTTCAGATACGCAGTATTTT NA TRBV11-2 NA TRBJ2-3 14